This T cell receptor (beta chain) was recovered during a study of OX40 agonist ivuxolimab in advanced cancers. The overall study: Participants averaged about 60 years of age (range roughly 23 to 79) and were about 85% male. General study results and limits: There were also nonresponders showing low normalized T-cell clonal expansion.

Of note for this clone: As yet, its antigen is unknown.

The table came from immunoSEQ multiplex PCR; TCRdb's copy has only in-frame clones and leaves some out. This table holds 65,000 to 85,000 clones, 84% found once. Trimming stripped 1 base from V and 1 base from J, with 9 bases between. The CDR3 length is 15 residues. Germline assignment: CDR1 SEHNR and CDR2 FQNEAQ (reference sequence). Here the sequenced sample was CD4+ or CD8+ T cells sorted from blood, taken in a trial of the OX40 agonist ivuxolimab. The TCR originated in an adult with an advanced solid tumor such as melanoma, head and neck, liver or kidney cancer. This chain joins TRBV7-9 and TRBJ2-3; perhaps TRBD1 as D (5 bases). The CDR3 protein is CASSLVARGTDTQYF. CDR3 nucleotide sequence: TGTGCCAGCAGCTTAGTCGCCAGGGGCACAGATACGCAGTATTTT.